Below, one TCR beta chain is given with its context. Its antigen is as yet unknown. This record comes from a study of shared clonotypes between healthy human individuals. At the level of the study: The study used three CD4 naive, three CD4 memory, two CD8 naive and one CD8 memory plate per donor.

Generated by immunoSEQ multiplex PCR, the TCRdb table keeps only in-frame clones and is missing some. The sample contains some 1,100,000 clones, roughly 74% of which appear only once. Regarding the study as a whole: Naive subsets, compared against memory subsets, generally had larger estimated richness values.

The CDR3 has 17 amino acids. CDR1 and CDR2 from the germline V gene are SGHVT and SQSDAQ. The V and J ends lost 4 bases and 3 bases respectively, with 21 bases between them. The specimen sequenced was memory CD4+ T cells from PBMCs. Documented subset: CD45RA-negative fraction. The source of this sequence is a man between 18 and 35 years old in good health. Some clones in this sample may be carry-over from other donors' samples. V gene TRBV7-4 combines with J gene TRBJ2-5; TRBD1 might be the D (5 bases). CDR3 region: CASSSPSGRSGKETQYF. Here the CDR3 DNA reads TGTGCCAGCAGCTCCCCGTCAGGACGATCAGGGAAAGAGACCCAGTACTTC.